Listed below are T cell receptor beta chains from one sample, sequenced in a study of regulatory T cells in long-lasting Graves disease. MiXCR was run by TCRdb on the multiplex PCR reads, yielding one entry per CDR3 protein. The table records hundreds of thousands of distinct CDR3 sequences, less than 25% of them present only once. Sample: peripheral blood mononuclear cells (PBMCs), taken when the disease was refractory, from a patient treated with antithyroid drugs. These receptors were collected from a female donor with Graves disease. Both conserved end residues are part of each CDR3. A D gene is named only where the DNA matches it firmly. Clone size appears in some rows only: once, few, many, or a class for an expanded clone.

D gene: .
J gene: TRBJ1-5
V gene: TRBV6-2/TRBV6-3
clone size: few
CDR3 DNA: TGTGCCGCTCGGGGAGTGGGCAATCAGCCCCAGCATTTT
CDR3 protein: CAARGVGNQPQHF

D gene: .
J gene: TRBJ1-2
V gene: TRBV3-1
clone size: many
CDR3 DNA: TGTGCCAGCAGCCAAGAGCGGGGCTACACCTTC
CDR3 protein: CASSQERGYTF

D gene: TRBD1
J gene: TRBJ1-5
V gene: TRBV12-3/TRBV12-4
clone size: many
CDR3 DNA: TGTGCCAGCAGGTCGACAGGGGTCGCGAGCAATCAGCCCCAGCATTTT
CDR3 protein: CASRSTGVASNQPQHF

D gene: .
J gene: TRBJ1-5
V gene: TRBV12-3/TRBV12-4
clone size: many
CDR3 DNA: TGTGCCAGCAGCCAGACAGGTCCCAATCAGCCCCAGCATTTT
CDR3 protein: CASSQTGPNQPQHF

D gene: TRBD1
J gene: TRBJ1-1
V gene: TRBV24-1
clone size: many
CDR3 DNA: TGTGCCACCAGTGACCGGGACAGGGAAGCTTTCTTT
CDR3 protein: CATSDRDREAFF

D gene: .
J gene: TRBJ1-2
V gene: TRBV6-5
clone size: .
CDR3 DNA: TGTGCCAGCAGTTACTCGAGGGGCTATGGCTACACCTTC
CDR3 protein: CASSYSRGYGYTF

D gene: TRBD2
J gene: TRBJ2-7
V gene: TRBV10-2
clone size: .
CDR3 DNA: TGCGCCAGCAGTCCCCTCGGGGGGGCCTACGAGCAGTACTTC
CDR3 protein: CASSPLGGAYEQYF

D gene: .
J gene: TRBJ1-2
V gene: TRBV27
clone size: many
CDR3 DNA: TGTGCCAGCAGTCCCCTCGGGGGTGGGGGTCTAAACTATGGCTACACCTTC
CDR3 protein: CASSPLGGGGLNYGYTF

D gene: TRBD2
J gene: TRBJ2-7
V gene: TRBV20-1
clone size: many
CDR3 DNA: TGCAGTGCTAGAGATCAAGGACTAGCGAACTACGAGCAGTACTTC
CDR3 protein: CSARDQGLANYEQYF

D gene: .
J gene: TRBJ1-1
V gene: TRBV6-1
clone size: .
CDR3 DNA: TGTGCCACGGGTCTAACGGGGAAGAACACTGAAGCTTTCTTT
CDR3 protein: CATGLTGKNTEAFF

D gene: TRBD1
J gene: TRBJ1-1
V gene: TRBV27
clone size: .
CDR3 DNA: TGTGCCAGCAGCCGGGACAGGGTCGAAGCTTTCTTT
CDR3 protein: CASSRDRVEAFF

D gene: .
J gene: TRBJ2-5
V gene: TRBV7-3
clone size: few
CDR3 DNA: TGTGCCAGCAGCTTAACCGGGGCGCTCCAAGAGACCCAGTACTTC
CDR3 protein: CASSLTGALQETQYF

D gene: TRBD1
J gene: TRBJ1-5
V gene: TRBV6-1
clone size: .
CDR3 DNA: TGTGCCAGCAGCGATCTGGACAGGCAGAATCAGCCCCAGCATTTT
CDR3 protein: CASSDLDRQNQPQHF

D gene: .
J gene: TRBJ2-7
V gene: TRBV7-2
clone size: many
CDR3 DNA: TGTGCCAGCAGCATAGGGGGCGCGGGGCTATACGAGCAGTACTTC
CDR3 protein: CASSIGGAGLYEQYF

D gene: .
J gene: TRBJ1-6
V gene: TRBV11-2
clone size: many
CDR3 DNA: TGTGCCAGCAGCTTACGGGACAAAGGTTCACCCCTCCACTTT
CDR3 protein: CASSLRDKGSPLHF

D gene: .
J gene: TRBJ2-1
V gene: TRBV5-1
clone size: once
CDR3 DNA: TGCGCCAGCAGCTTGGGCCCAGGGGCAGCGGGAAATGAGCAGTTCTTC
CDR3 protein: CASSLGPGAAGNEQFF

D gene: .
J gene: TRBJ1-2
V gene: TRBV12-3/TRBV12-4
clone size: .
CDR3 DNA: TGTGCCAGCAGTCCCCGGGGGGTTAACCCCTCGGGCTACACCTTC
CDR3 protein: CASSPRGVNPSGYTF

D gene: .
J gene: TRBJ2-7
V gene: TRBV11-2
clone size: .
CDR3 DNA: TGTGCCAGCAGCCTGAGAACAAGGGACCTTTACGAGCAGTACTTC
CDR3 protein: CASSLRTRDLYEQYF

D gene: TRBD1
J gene: TRBJ1-2
V gene: TRBV7-6
clone size: many
CDR3 DNA: TGTGCCAGCAGCTTAACGGGACAGGGCTATGGCTACACCTTC
CDR3 protein: CASSLTGQGYGYTF

D gene: .
J gene: TRBJ2-7
V gene: TRBV30
clone size: few
CDR3 DNA: TGTGCCTGGAGTGACTCATGGGAGAGGGCCTACGAGCAGTACTTC
CDR3 protein: CAWSDSWERAYEQYF

D gene: TRBD1
J gene: TRBJ1-5
V gene: TRBV28
clone size: many
CDR3 DNA: TGTGCCAGCAGCCAGGGACAGGGGTTTTACAATCAGCCCCAGCATTTT
CDR3 protein: CASSQGQGFYNQPQHF

D gene: TRBD2
J gene: TRBJ2-7
V gene: TRBV6-5
clone size: .
CDR3 DNA: TGTGCCAGCAGTCACTCGACTAGCTTCGAGCAGTACTTC
CDR3 protein: CASSHSTSFEQYF

D gene: .
J gene: TRBJ2-2
V gene: TRBV6-9
clone size: many
CDR3 DNA: TGTGCCAGCAGTTACACCTCCGGGAAAACGTCTAGACGGACCGGGGAGCTGTTTTTT
CDR3 protein: CASSYTSGKTSRRTGELFF

D gene: TRBD1
J gene: TRBJ2-5
V gene: TRBV6-2/TRBV6-3
clone size: many
CDR3 DNA: TGTGCCAGCAGTTACTCAGGACAGGGGACAGGGGAGACCCAGTACTTC
CDR3 protein: CASSYSGQGTGETQYF

D gene: .
J gene: TRBJ2-7
V gene: TRBV27
clone size: many
CDR3 DNA: TGTGCCAGCAGTTTTGTCCCTTCCTACGAGCAGTACTTC
CDR3 protein: CASSFVPSYEQYF

D gene: .
J gene: TRBJ2-1
V gene: TRBV18
clone size: .
CDR3 DNA: TGTGCCAGCTCACCCTACTACGAGGAGGGCCGAAATGAGCAGTTCTTC
CDR3 protein: CASSPYYEEGRNEQFF

D gene: .
J gene: TRBJ1-2
V gene: TRBV29-1
clone size: .
CDR3 DNA: TGCAGCGTTGTGATTGCCTATCATGGCTACACCTTC
CDR3 protein: CSVVIAYHGYTF

D gene: .
J gene: TRBJ1-5
V gene: TRBV10-3
clone size: .
CDR3 DNA: TGTGCCATCAGCAGGGGCGGGGGACAGCCCCAGCATTTT
CDR3 protein: CAISRGGGQPQHF

D gene: .
J gene: TRBJ2-7
V gene: TRBV20-1
clone size: .
CDR3 DNA: TGCAGTGCTTCGAGCAGGGCGGAGCAGTACTTC
CDR3 protein: CSASSRAEQYF

D gene: .
J gene: TRBJ1-1
V gene: TRBV7-9
clone size: few
CDR3 DNA: TGTGCCAGCAGCTTAAACTTAGGTGGAGCTTTCTTT
CDR3 protein: CASSLNLGGAFF

D gene: .
J gene: TRBJ2-7
V gene: TRBV9
clone size: few
CDR3 DNA: TGTGCCAGCAGCGTAGCGCCGAGTTACGAGCAGTACTTC
CDR3 protein: CASSVAPSYEQYF

D gene: .
J gene: TRBJ1-1
V gene: TRBV29-1
clone size: many
CDR3 DNA: TGCAGCGCCACAGAGGGACTCCTGAACACTGAAGCTTTCTTT
CDR3 protein: CSATEGLLNTEAFF

D gene: .
J gene: TRBJ2-5
V gene: TRBV6-2/TRBV6-3
clone size: .
CDR3 DNA: TGTGCCAGCAGTCCTTGGGGGCTAGCGGATTCCATCCTAAGCCAAGAGACCCAGTACTTC
CDR3 protein: CASSPWGLADSILSQETQYF

D gene: TRBD2
J gene: TRBJ2-2
V gene: TRBV6-2/TRBV6-3
clone size: few
CDR3 DNA: TGTGCCAGCAGTTACTCGGGACTAAACACCGGGGAGCTGTTTTTT
CDR3 protein: CASSYSGLNTGELFF

D gene: TRBD1
J gene: TRBJ1-4
V gene: TRBV7-7
clone size: .
CDR3 DNA: TGTGCTAGCAGCCCCGGGACAGGGGCGCGGGAAAAACTGTTTTTT
CDR3 protein: CASSPGTGAREKLFF

D gene: .
J gene: TRBJ2-7
V gene: TRBV12-3/TRBV12-4
clone size: many
CDR3 DNA: TGTGCCAGCAGTTTAGCTCTGGTTAACGAGCAGTACTTC
CDR3 protein: CASSLALVNEQYF